Reported below is one T cell receptor beta chain. In germline, CDR1 is SEHNR, CDR2 FQNEAQ (reference sequence). The CDR3 is 15 amino acids. V lost 3 bases and J lost 0, with 9 bases in between. These data belong to a study of blood T cell repertoires in COVID-19. On the study more broadly: There were acute and convalescent COVID-19 samples, and they came from the United States, Italy and Spain. From T cells, B-cell-depleted T cells, or PBMCs came the material, which was cDNA or gDNA.

The table came from immunoSEQ multiplex PCR; TCRdb's copy has only in-frame clones and leaves some out. The sample contains about 200,000 clones, 70% to 90% of which appear only once. The source is a woman aged 70 to 79 with acute or convalescent COVID-19. This chain uses TRBV7-9 with TRBJ2-1; unclear D gene. The sample consisted of peripheral blood. The CDR3, as DNA: TGTGCCAGCAGCTTCCTAGGCTCCTCCTACAATGAGCAGTTCTTC. It codes for CASSFLGSSYNEQFF.